This T cell receptor (beta chain) emerged from a study of technical replicates of blood from a few donors (dated by TCRdb to the late 2010s). V is reduced by 4 bases and J by 10 bases, leaving a spacing of 14 bases between them. Taken from cysteine to phenylalanine, the CDR3 has 13 residues. Left in the record is the CDR3 DNA by itself, 39 bases read in frame from the first base. The germline V gene (reference sequence) gives CDR1 as PRHDT and CDR2 as FYEKMQ. With respect to this clone: The specificity of this receptor is unknown. Base qualities are not recorded, but no much larger clone differs from it by a single base.

The library came from the immunoSEQ multiplex PCR assay. TCRdb re-hosts the immuneACCESS table, in-frame sequences only. Its copies lack some clones; in the studies checked, an unresolved V gene accounts for under half of them, and the cause for the rest is not known. This sample is represented by roughly 85,000 clones; approximately 95% of them were singletons. The biggest ten clones account for around 0.25% of the sample. The TCR was taken from a human donor in good health. Source material: T cells isolated from PBMCs. The chain uses TRBV13 and TRBJ2-1; TRBD2 could be the D gene, as 5 bases match. The bases are TGTGCCAGCAGCTCCCGTCTGACGGGAGAGCAGTTCTTC. This sequence encodes CASSSRLTGEQFF. Full variable domain (CDR3 extended with the reference TRBV13 and TRBJ2-1 proteins): AAGVIQSPRHLIKEKRETATLKCYPIPRHDTVYWYQQGPGQDPQFLISFYEKMQSDKGSIPDRFSAQQFSDYHSELNMSSLELGDSALYFCASSSRLTGEQFFGPGTRLTVL.